These T cell receptor beta chains were read from a single sample in a study of OX40 agonist ivuxolimab in advanced cancers. TCRdb keeps only in-frame clones here, not all; method: immunoSEQ multiplex PCR. The table shows about 95,000 clones, with approximately 89% occurring only once. The sample here was CD4+ or CD8+ T cells sorted from blood, taken in a trial of the OX40 agonist ivuxolimab. The receptor set was obtained from an adult with an advanced solid tumor such as melanoma, head and neck, liver or kidney cancer. The CDR3 runs from the conserved cysteine through the conserved F or W. Each record gives: clone size, J gene, V gene, D gene, CDR3 protein, CDR3 DNA. A D gene is named only where the DNA matches it firmly. The size field is filled for only some rows; it gives once, few, many or a size class.

>-|TRBJ2-1|TRBV13|TRBD1
CASSSWIQGIEQFF
TGTGCCAGCAGCTCCTGGATACAGGGGATTGAGCAGTTCTTC
>-|TRBJ1-2|TRBV28|-
CASSLHGQSYGYTF
TGTGCCAGCAGTTTACATGGACAGTCTTATGGCTACACCTTC
>-|TRBJ2-1|TRBV18|-
CASSQGLPTYNEQFF
TGTGCCAGCTCACAGGGTCTTCCCACTTACAATGAGCAGTTCTTC
>few|TRBJ1-6|TRBV18|TRBD1
CASSPSGTGESPLHF
TGTGCCAGCTCACCATCCGGGACAGGGGAGTCACCCCTCCACTTT
>-|TRBJ2-5|TRBV2|-
CASSNGQQETQYF
TGTGCCAGCAGTAACGGGCAGCAAGAGACCCAGTACTTC
>-|TRBJ2-4|TRBV2|TRBD1
CASSDHGQAENIQYF
TGTGCCAGCAGTGACCACGGACAGGCGGAAAACATTCAGTACTTC
>-|TRBJ2-5|TRBV4-1|-
CASSQLGDETQYF
TGCGCCAGCAGCCAACTAGGCGACGAGACCCAGTACTTC
>-|TRBJ2-3|TRBV9|-
CASKGWGTDTQYF
TGTGCCAGCAAGGGGTGGGGCACAGATACGCAGTATTTT
>few|TRBJ2-7|TRBV7-9|TRBD1
CASSFGSGTDRGEQYF
TGTGCCAGCAGCTTTGGGTCGGGGACGGACAGGGGCGAGCAGTACTTC
>-|TRBJ2-2|TRBV7-2|TRBD1
CASSRTGVADTGELFF
TGTGCCAGCAGCCGAACAGGGGTCGCGGACACCGGGGAGCTGTTTTTT
>-|TRBJ2-5|TRBV7-3|-
CASSPGTQETQYF
TGTGCCAGCAGCCCAGGGACCCAAGAGACCCAGTACTTC
>-|TRBJ2-6|TRBV27|-
CASSLSGSSGANVLTF
TGTGCCAGCAGTTTATCGGGGTCCTCTGGGGCCAACGTCCTGACTTTC
>-|TRBJ2-7|TRBV7-3|-
CASREASGSEQYF
TGTGCCAGCAGAGAGGCCAGCGGCTCCGAGCAGTACTTC
>-|TRBJ1-2|TRBV4-3|TRBD1
CASSQDRSGGIGYTF
TGCGCCAGCAGCCAAGATAGGTCAGGGGGCATTGGCTACACCTTC
>-|TRBJ1-3|TRBV28|TRBD1
CASRLGSGGISGNTIYF
TGTGCCAGCCGCCTAGGGTCAGGGGGGATCTCTGGAAACACCATATATTTT
>-|TRBJ1-6|TRBV9|-
CASGQEGNSPLHF
TGTGCCAGTGGGCAGGAAGGTAATTCACCCCTCCACTTT
>-|TRBJ1-6|TRBV2|-
CASSPQGRSPLHF
TGTGCCAGCAGCCCCCAGGGACGGTCACCCCTCCACTTT
>-|TRBJ2-2|TRBV7-3|-
CASSLQPTANTGELFF
TGTGCCAGCAGCTTACAGCCGACGGCGAACACCGGGGAGCTGTTTTTT
>-|TRBJ2-1|TRBV6-5|-
CASSYGTPSYNEQFF
TGTGCCAGCAGTTACGGGACACCTTCCTACAATGAGCAGTTCTTC
>once|TRBJ2-1|TRBV27|TRBD2
CASSLSSGSPYNEQFF
TGTGCCAGCAGTTTATCTAGCGGGAGTCCCTACAATGAGCAGTTCTTC
>-|TRBJ2-7|TRBV5-8|-
CASSYSPDNYEQYF
TGTGCCAGCAGCTATAGTCCGGACAACTACGAGCAGTACTTC
>-|TRBJ1-3|TRBV7-9|-
CASSSLLSDRPTRNTIYF
TGTGCCAGCAGCTCCCTACTCTCCGACAGGCCTACTCGAAACACCATATATTTT
>-|TRBJ1-5|TRBV19|-
CASSLILDRNQPQHF
TGTGCCAGTAGCTTAATCCTTGATCGCAATCAGCCCCAGCATTTT
>-|TRBJ1-1|TRBV19|-
CASSIGQARNTEAFF
TGTGCCAGTAGTATAGGGCAGGCTAGGAACACTGAAGCTTTCTTT
>-|TRBJ1-5|TRBV27|TRBD1
CASRDQGGNQPQHF
TGTGCCAGCAGGGATCAGGGGGGGAATCAGCCCCAGCATTTT
>-|TRBJ2-2|TRBV10-3|TRBD2
CAIHPGLATGELFF
TGTGCCATCCACCCGGGACTAGCCACCGGGGAGCTGTTTTTT
>once|TRBJ1-1|TRBV13|-
CASSLAVTRTEAFF
TGTGCCAGCAGCTTAGCGGTTACAAGGACTGAAGCTTTCTTT
>-|TRBJ2-7|TRBV19|-
CASEDNSYEQYF
TGTGCCAGCGAAGACAACTCCTACGAGCAGTACTTC
>-|TRBJ2-6|TRBV9|TRBD1
CASSAQGAGANVLTF
TGTGCCAGCAGCGCACAGGGGGCTGGGGCCAACGTCCTGACTTTC
>once|TRBJ1-1|TRBV4-3|-
CASSQDIPGEAFF
TGCGCCAGCAGCCAAGATATACCAGGGGAAGCTTTCTTT
>-|TRBJ2-2|TRBV5-6|-
CASSRYTGELFF
TGTGCCAGCAGCCGATACACCGGGGAGCTGTTTTTT
>-|TRBJ2-5|TRBV9|-
CASSGGQETQYF
TGTGCCAGCAGCGGGGGACAAGAGACCCAGTACTTC
>few|TRBJ2-5|TRBV5-4|TRBD1
CASSLYRDRGQETQYF
TGTGCCAGCAGCTTATACCGGGACAGGGGGCAAGAGACCCAGTACTTC
>-|TRBJ1-3|TRBV18|-
CASSPTAAGNTIYF
TGTGCCAGCTCACCGACAGCGGCTGGAAACACCATATATTTT
>-|TRBJ2-7|TRBV6-1|TRBD1
CASSEEWTGGYEQYF
TGTGCCAGCAGTGAAGAATGGACAGGGGGCTACGAGCAGTACTTC
>once|TRBJ2-1|TRBV9|TRBD1
CASSELGGLYNEQFF
TGTGCCAGCAGTGAACTAGGGGGCCTCTACAATGAGCAGTTCTTC
>-|TRBJ2-3|TRBV5-4|TRBD2
CASSPRTSGSPKGTDTQYF
TGTGCCAGCAGCCCGAGGACTAGCGGCTCACCTAAGGGCACAGATACGCAGTATTTT
>-|TRBJ2-3|TRBV28|TRBD1
CASHDRGPVDTQYF
TGTGCCAGCCATGACAGGGGGCCCGTTGATACGCAGTATTTT
>-|TRBJ2-3|TRBV7-8|-
CASSYTTDTQYF
TGTGCCAGCAGCTACACAACAGATACGCAGTATTTT
>once|TRBJ2-5|TRBV14|TRBD1
CASSQGQGGRETQYF
TGTGCCAGCAGCCAGGGACAGGGAGGGAGAGAGACCCAGTACTTC
>-|TRBJ2-2|TRBV28|-
CASSSVDRPGELFF
TGTGCCAGCAGTTCCGTGGACAGACCCGGGGAGCTGTTTTTT
>-|TRBJ1-2|TRBV19|-
CASSMPPEVYGYTF
TGTGCCAGTAGTATGCCCCCAGAGGTCTATGGCTACACCTTC
>-|TRBJ2-7|TRBV19|TRBD1
CASSIGGRGLHEQYF
TGTGCCAGTAGTATTGGCGGCAGGGGGCTCCACGAGCAGTACTTC
>-|TRBJ1-2|TRBV6-5|TRBD1
CASSPLTGGGYGYTF
TGTGCCAGCAGTCCGCTGACAGGGGGCGGCTATGGCTACACCTTC
>few|TRBJ1-3|TRBV4-2|-
CASSPLGPGNTIYF
TGTGCCAGCAGCCCTTTGGGGCCTGGAAACACCATATATTTT
>-|TRBJ2-1|TRBV19|-
CASSGGTIYNEQFF
TGTGCCAGTAGTGGGGGGACGATCTACAATGAGCAGTTCTTC
>-|TRBJ1-3|TRBV6-6|TRBD1
CASRGTGTLNTIYF
TGTGCCAGCAGGGGGACAGGAACTCTTAACACCATATATTTT
>-|TRBJ1-1|TRBV7-2|-
CASSPRGTTGLNTEAFF
TGTGCCAGCAGCCCCCGGGGGACCACCGGGCTGAACACTGAAGCTTTCTTT
>-|TRBJ1-3|TRBV10-2|-
CATSQGPGNTIYF
TGCGCCACATCACAGGGTCCTGGAAACACCATATATTTT
>-|TRBJ1-4|TRBV9|-
CASSVAGSTNEKLFF
TGTGCCAGCAGCGTAGCAGGGTCAACTAATGAAAAACTGTTTTTT
>-|TRBJ2-6|TRBV28|-
CASSSPRGWGNVLTF
TGTGCCAGCAGTTCCCCTCGCGGTTGGGGCAACGTCCTGACTTTC
>-|TRBJ1-5|TRBV5-5|-
CASSPNLIVQYNQPQHF
TGTGCCAGCAGCCCTAATTTAATCGTACAATACAATCAGCCCCAGCATTTT
>-|TRBJ1-6|TRBV14|-
CASSPGTFSSPLHF
TGTGCCAGCAGCCCCGGGACATTTAGTTCACCCCTCCACTTT
>-|TRBJ2-1|TRBV27|-
CASSSWGTVNEQFF
TGTGCCAGCAGCTCATGGGGAACGGTGAATGAGCAGTTCTTC
>few|TRBJ2-7|TRBV7-2|-
CASSFDYEQYF
TGTGCCAGCAGCTTTGACTACGAGCAGTACTTC
>-|TRBJ2-7|TRBV7-3|-
CASSPEGDEQYF
TGTGCCAGCAGCCCGGAGGGGGACGAGCAGTACTTC
>-|TRBJ2-7|TRBV27|TRBD1
CASSFTTGGYEQYF
TGTGCCAGCAGTTTTACGACAGGGGGCTACGAGCAGTACTTC
>-|TRBJ2-2|TRBV7-2|-
CASSLAPQGNTGELFF
TGTGCCAGCAGCTTAGCCCCCCAGGGGAATACCGGGGAGCTGTTTTTT
>few|TRBJ1-5|TRBV28|-
CASKVLQYNQPQHF
TGTGCCAGCAAGGTACTACAGTATAATCAGCCCCAGCATTTT
>-|TRBJ2-7|TRBV28|-
CASSSPYEQYF
TGTGCCAGCAGCTCACCCTACGAGCAGTACTTC